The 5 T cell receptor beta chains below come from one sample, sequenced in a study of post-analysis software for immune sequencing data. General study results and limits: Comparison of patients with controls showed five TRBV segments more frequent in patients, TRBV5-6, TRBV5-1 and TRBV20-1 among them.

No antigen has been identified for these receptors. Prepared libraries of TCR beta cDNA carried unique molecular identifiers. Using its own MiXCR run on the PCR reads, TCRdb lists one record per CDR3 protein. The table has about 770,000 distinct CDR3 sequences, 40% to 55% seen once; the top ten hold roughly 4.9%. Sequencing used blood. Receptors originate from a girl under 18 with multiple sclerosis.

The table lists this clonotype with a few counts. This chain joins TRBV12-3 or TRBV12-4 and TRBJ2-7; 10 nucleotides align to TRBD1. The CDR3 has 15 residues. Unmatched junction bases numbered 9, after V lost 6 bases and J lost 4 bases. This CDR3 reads CASSLGQGVLYEQYF. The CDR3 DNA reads TGTGCCAGCAGCCTAGGACAGGGGGTTCTATACGAGCAGTACTTC.

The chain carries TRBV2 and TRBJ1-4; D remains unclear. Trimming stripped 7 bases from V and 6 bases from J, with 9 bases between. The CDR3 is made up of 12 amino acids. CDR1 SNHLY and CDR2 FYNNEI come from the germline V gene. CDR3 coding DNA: TGTGCCAGCATTCGAGAGCATGAAAAACTGTTTTTT. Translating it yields CASIREHEKLFF.

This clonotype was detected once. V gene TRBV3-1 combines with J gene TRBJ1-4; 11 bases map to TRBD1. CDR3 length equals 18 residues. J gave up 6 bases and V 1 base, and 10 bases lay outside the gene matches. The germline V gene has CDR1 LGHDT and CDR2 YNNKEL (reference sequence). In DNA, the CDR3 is TGTGCCAGCAGCCAAGTTAGGACAGGGGGCGCGGAGGATGAAAAACTGTTTTTT. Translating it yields CASSQVRTGGAEDEKLFF. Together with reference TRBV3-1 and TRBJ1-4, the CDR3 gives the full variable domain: DTAVSQTPKYLVTQMGNDKSIKCEQNLGHDTMYWYKQDSKKFLKIMFSYNNKELIINETVPNRFSPKSPDKAHLNLHINSLELGDSAVYFCASSQVRTGGAEDEKLFFGSGTQLSVL.

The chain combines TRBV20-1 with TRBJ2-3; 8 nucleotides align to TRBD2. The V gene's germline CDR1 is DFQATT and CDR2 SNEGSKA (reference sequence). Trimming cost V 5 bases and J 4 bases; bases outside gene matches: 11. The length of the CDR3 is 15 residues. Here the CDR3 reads CSAQPMLAGSDTQYF. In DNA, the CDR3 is TGCAGTGCTCAACCTATGCTAGCGGGTTCAGATACGCAGTATTTT.

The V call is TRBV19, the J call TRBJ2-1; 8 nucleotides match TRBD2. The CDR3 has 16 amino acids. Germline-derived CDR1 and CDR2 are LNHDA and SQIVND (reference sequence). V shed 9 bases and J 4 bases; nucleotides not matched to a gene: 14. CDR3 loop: CASTPGGRPPYNEQFF. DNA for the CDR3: TGTGCCAGCACCCCGGGCGGGAGGCCCCCATACAATGAGCAGTTCTTC.